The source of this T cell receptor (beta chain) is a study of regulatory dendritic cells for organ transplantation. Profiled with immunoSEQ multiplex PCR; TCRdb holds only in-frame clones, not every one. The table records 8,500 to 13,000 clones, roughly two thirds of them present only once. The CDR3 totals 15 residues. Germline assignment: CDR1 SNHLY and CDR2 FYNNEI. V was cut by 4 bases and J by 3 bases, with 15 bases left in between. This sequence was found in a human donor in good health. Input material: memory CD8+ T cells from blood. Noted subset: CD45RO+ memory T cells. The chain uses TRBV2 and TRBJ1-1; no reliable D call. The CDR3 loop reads CASSVTLGIDTEAFF. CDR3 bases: TGTGCCAGCAGTGTAACACTCGGGATAGACACTGAAGCTTTCTTT.